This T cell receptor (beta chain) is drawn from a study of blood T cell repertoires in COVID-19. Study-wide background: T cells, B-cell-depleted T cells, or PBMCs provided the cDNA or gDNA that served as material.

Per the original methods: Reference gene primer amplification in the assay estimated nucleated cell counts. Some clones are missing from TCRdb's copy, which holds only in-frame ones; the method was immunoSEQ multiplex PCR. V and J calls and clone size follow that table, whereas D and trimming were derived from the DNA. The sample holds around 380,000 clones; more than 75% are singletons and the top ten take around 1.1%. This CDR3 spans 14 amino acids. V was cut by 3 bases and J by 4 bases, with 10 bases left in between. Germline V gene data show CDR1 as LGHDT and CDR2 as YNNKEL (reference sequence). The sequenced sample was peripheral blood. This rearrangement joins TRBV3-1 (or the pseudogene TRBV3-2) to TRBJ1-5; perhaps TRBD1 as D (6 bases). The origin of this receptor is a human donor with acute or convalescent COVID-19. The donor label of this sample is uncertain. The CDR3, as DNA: TGTGCCAGCAGCCAGGGGGCGGTAAATCAGCCCCAGCATTTT. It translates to CASSQGAVNQPQHF.